The source of this T cell receptor beta chain is a study of cytomegalovirus exposure and HLA in healthy donors. The PCR was carried out with 60 Vbeta primers and 13 Jbeta primers. Using immunoSEQ multiplex PCR, the repertoire was profiled, and TCRdb retains in-frame clones only, with some absent. The data hold about 230,000 clones, with 85% observed a single time. The study's findings and limits: CMV serostatus stood as the only immune exposure information on hand. A later analysis associated about 18,000 TCR beta sequences with HLA alleles at a 0.05 false discovery rate.

This donor's file did not include a recorded CMV serostatus. Germline CDR1 reads LNHDA; CDR2 reads SQIVND (reference sequence). The CDR3 contains 19 residues. Unmatched junction bases numbered 20, after V lost 3 bases and J lost 6 bases. With respect to this clone: Its specificity is not known.

The V and J genes are TRBV19 and TRBJ2-7; 10 nucleotides align to TRBD2. Material: PBMCs. The receptor was derived from a human donor in good health. The CDR3 DNA reads TGTGCCAGTAGTATCGGCGGGCTAGCGGGAGTCTATTCCACCCTCGAGCAGTACTTC. Protein product: CASSIGGLAGVYSTLEQYF.